The entry that follows covers one TCR beta chain sequence. The CDR3 contains 16 residues. Germline CDR1 is SGDLS and CDR2 is YYNGEE. Losses at the gene ends were 3 bases for V and 3 bases for J; bases not matched to a gene: 11. This record belongs to a study of T cell responses to AZD1222 COVID-19 vaccine. Profiling relied on immunoSEQ multiplex PCR, and the TCRdb table lists in-frame clones only, not all of them. The repertoire consists of roughly 100,000 clones, with approximately 93% occurring once and the leading ten covering 6.5% to 10%. The sequencing here drew on peripheral blood, taken 28 days after the second AZD1222 dose. The chain joins TRBV9 to TRBJ2-7; 8 positions agree with TRBD2. The receptor's source is an adult who received the AZD1222 COVID-19 vaccine. CDR3 nucleotide sequence: TGTGCCAGCAGCGCTGGTGGGCTAGCGGGCCTCTACGAGCAGTACTTC. It yields the protein CASSAGGLAGLYEQYF.